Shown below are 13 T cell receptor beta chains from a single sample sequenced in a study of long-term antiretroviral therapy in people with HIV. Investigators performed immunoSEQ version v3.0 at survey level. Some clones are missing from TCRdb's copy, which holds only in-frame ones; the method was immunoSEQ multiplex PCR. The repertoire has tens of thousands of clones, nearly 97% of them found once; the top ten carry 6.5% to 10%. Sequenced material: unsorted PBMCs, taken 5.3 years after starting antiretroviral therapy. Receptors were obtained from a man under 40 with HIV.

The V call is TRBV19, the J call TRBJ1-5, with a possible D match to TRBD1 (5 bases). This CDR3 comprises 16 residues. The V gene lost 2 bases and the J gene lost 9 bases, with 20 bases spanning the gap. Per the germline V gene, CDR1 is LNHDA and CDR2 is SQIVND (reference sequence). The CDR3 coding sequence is TGTGCCAGTAGTATAATTTTGATTGACAGCCGAAGGCCCCAGCATTTT. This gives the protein CASSIILIDSRRPQHF.

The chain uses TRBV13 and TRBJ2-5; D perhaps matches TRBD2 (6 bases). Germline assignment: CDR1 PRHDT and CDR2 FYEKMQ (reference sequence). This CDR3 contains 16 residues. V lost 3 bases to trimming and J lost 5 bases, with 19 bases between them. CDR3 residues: CASSLLLVGGAETQYF. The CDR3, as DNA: TGTGCCAGCAGCTTGCTTCTTGTCGGCGGGGCGGAGACCCAGTACTTC.

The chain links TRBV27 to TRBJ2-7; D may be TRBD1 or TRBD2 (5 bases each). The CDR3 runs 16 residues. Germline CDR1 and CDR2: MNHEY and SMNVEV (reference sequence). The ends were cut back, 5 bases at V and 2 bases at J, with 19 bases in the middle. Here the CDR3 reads CASSLAGTAITYEQYF. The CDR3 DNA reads TGTGCCAGCAGTCTAGCCGGGACCGCTATAACCTACGAGCAGTACTTC.

The DNA for the CDR3 is TGTGCCAGCAGCGTCGCCGGGACAGGGGCCTACGAGCAGTACTTC. Translation: CASSVAGTGAYEQYF. The chain carries TRBV9 and TRBJ2-7, with 10 bases aligning to TRBD1. V was clipped by 2 bases and J by 2 bases; unmatched bases: 4. Germline CDR1 is SGDLS and CDR2 is YYNGEE. This CDR3 has 15 amino acids.

CDR3 region: CASSRTSPDYNEQFF. Here the CDR3 DNA reads TGTGCCAGCAGTAGGACTAGCCCTGATTACAATGAGCAGTTCTTC. The V and J genes are TRBV6-5 and TRBJ2-1; 8 nucleotides agree with TRBD2. V was pared by 5 bases and J by 4 bases, with 7 bases of the junction left unmatched. The CDR3 covers 15 residues. Germline CDR1 and CDR2: MNHEY and SVGAGI.

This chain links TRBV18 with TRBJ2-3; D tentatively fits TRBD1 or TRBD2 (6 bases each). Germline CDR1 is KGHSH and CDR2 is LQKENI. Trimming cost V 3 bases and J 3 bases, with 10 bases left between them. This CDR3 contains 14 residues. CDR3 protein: CASSPGGGTDTQYF. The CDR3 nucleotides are TGTGCCAGCTCACCCGGAGGGGGTACAGATACGCAGTATTTT.

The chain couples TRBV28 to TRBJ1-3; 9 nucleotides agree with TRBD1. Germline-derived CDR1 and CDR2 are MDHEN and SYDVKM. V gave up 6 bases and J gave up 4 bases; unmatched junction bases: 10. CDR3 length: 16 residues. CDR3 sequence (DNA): TGTGCCAGCAGCCAACACAGGGGGCGGCTCGGAAACACCATATATTTT. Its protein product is CASSQHRGRLGNTIYF.

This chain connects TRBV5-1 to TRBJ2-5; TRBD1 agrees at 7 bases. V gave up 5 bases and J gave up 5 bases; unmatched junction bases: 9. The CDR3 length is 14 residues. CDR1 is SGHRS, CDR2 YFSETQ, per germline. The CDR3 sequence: CASSTGIQGETQYF. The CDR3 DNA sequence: TGCGCCAGCAGTACTGGAATACAGGGGGAGACCCAGTACTTC. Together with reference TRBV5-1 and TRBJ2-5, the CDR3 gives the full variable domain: KAGVTQTPRYLIKTRGQQVTLSCSPISGHRSVSWYQQTPGQGLQFLFEYFSETQRNKGNFPGRFSGRQFSNSRSEMNVSTLELGDSALYLCASSTGIQGETQYFGPGTRLLVL.

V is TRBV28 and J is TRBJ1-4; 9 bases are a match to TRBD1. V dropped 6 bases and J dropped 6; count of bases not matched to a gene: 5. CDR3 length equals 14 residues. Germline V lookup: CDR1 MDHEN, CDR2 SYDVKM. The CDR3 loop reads CASSPGTGYEKLFF. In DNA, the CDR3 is TGTGCCAGCAGCCCCGGGACAGGGTATGAAAAACTGTTTTTT.

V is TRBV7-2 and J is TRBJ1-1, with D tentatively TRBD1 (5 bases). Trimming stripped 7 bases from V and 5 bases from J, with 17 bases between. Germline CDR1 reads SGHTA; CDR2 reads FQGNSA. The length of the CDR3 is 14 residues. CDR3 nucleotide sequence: TGTGCCAGCACCCAGACCCAGGGAGGAACTGAAGCTTTCTTT. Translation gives CASTQTQGGTEAFF. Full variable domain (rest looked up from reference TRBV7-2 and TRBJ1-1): GAGVSQSPSNKVTEKGKDVELRCDPISGHTALYWYRQSLGQGLEFLIYFQGNSAPDKSGLPSDRFSAERTGGSVSTLTIQRTQQEDSAVYLCASTQTQGGTEAFFGQGTRLTVV.

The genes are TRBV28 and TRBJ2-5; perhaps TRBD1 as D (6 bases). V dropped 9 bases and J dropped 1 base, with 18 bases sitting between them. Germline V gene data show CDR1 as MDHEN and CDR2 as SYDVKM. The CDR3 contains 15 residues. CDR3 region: CASVEEQGTQETQYF. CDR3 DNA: TGTGCCAGTGTAGAAGAACAGGGTACCCAAGAGACCCAGTACTTC.

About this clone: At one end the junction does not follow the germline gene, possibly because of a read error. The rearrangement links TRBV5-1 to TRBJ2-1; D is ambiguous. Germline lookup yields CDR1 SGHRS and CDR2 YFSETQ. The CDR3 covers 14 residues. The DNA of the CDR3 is TGCGCCAGCAGCTTGGCACCAACCTACCATGAGCAGTTCTTC. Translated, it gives CASSLAPTYHEQFF.

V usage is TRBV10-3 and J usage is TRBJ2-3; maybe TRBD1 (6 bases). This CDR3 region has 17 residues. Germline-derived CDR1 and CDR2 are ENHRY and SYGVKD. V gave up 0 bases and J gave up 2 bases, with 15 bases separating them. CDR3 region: CAISESLGRGITDTQYF. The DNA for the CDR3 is TGTGCCATCAGTGAGTCGTTGGGCAGGGGAATCACAGATACGCAGTATTTT.